A selection of T cell receptor beta chains follows, all from one sample in a study of OX40 agonist ivuxolimab in advanced cancers. Method: immunoSEQ multiplex PCR; TCRdb's copy keeps in-frame clones and lacks some. The sample lists 55,000 to 75,000 clones, approximately 90% seen once, with 3.5% to 4.5% in the top ten. The sequencing used CD4+ or CD8+ T cells sorted from blood, collected in a trial of the OX40 agonist ivuxolimab. These receptors all stem from an adult with an advanced solid tumor such as melanoma, head and neck, liver or kidney cancer. Both conserved end residues are part of each CDR3. Fields, in order: D gene, J gene, clone size, V gene, CDR3 DNA, CDR3 protein. The D gene is left open where the match is weak. Only some rows state a clone size, as once, few, many or a class for expanded clones.

NA,TRBJ2-7,NA,TRBV2,TGTGCCAGCAGTGACCCCGGCCAGGGAACCTACGAGCAGTACTTC,CASSDPGQGTYEQYF
NA,TRBJ2-7,once,TRBV7-6,TGTGCCAGCAGCTCCCTAGGACACGAGCAGTACTTC,CASSSLGHEQYF
NA,TRBJ1-5,few,TRBV19,TGTGCCAGTAGTATAGATTTGGAGGGATTGAGCAATCAGCCCCAGCATTTT,CASSIDLEGLSNQPQHF
TRBD2,TRBJ2-1,NA,TRBV9,TGTGCCAGCAGCGTAGGCGGGACTAGCTCCTACAATGAGCAGTTCTTC,CASSVGGTSSYNEQFF
NA,TRBJ2-2,NA,TRBV27,TGTGCCAGCAGAGACACCGGGGAGCTGTTTTTT,CASRDTGELFF
NA,TRBJ2-6,NA,TRBV6-6,TGTGCCAGCAGTGACCAGGGATCTGGGGCCAACGTCCTGACTTTC,CASSDQGSGANVLTF
TRBD1,TRBJ1-5,NA,TRBV6-1,TGTGCCAGCAGAGACAGGGTTGGCGGCAATCAGCCCCAGCATTTT,CASRDRVGGNQPQHF
NA,TRBJ1-4,NA,TRBV23-1,TGCGCCAGCAACAGCCATGCTAATGAAAAACTGTTTTTT,CASNSHANEKLFF
TRBD2,TRBJ2-7,NA,TRBV28,TGTGCCAGCAGCTCCATGGGGACTAGCGGCTACGAGCAGTACTTC,CASSSMGTSGYEQYF
NA,TRBJ2-2,NA,TRBV5-1,TGCGCCAGCAGCTTAGCACCGAACACCGGGGAGCTGTTTTTT,CASSLAPNTGELFF
NA,TRBJ2-5,once,TRBV28,TGTGCCAGCAGTTTTATGGGGGCGGGAGAGACCCAGTACTTC,CASSFMGAGETQYF
NA,TRBJ2-5,NA,TRBV2,TGTGCCAGCAGTGATGGTACAGGGCAAGAGACCCAGTACTTC,CASSDGTGQETQYF
NA,TRBJ1-5,NA,TRBV27,TGTGCCAGCAGTTTAAAGAGCAATCAGCCCCAGCATTTT,CASSLKSNQPQHF
NA,TRBJ2-7,once,TRBV10-3,TGTGCCATCAGTGATTTGGGGGTAGGCGAGCAGTACTTC,CAISDLGVGEQYF
NA,TRBJ2-2,NA,TRBV13,TGTGCCAGCACCCGACAGGGAGGGACCGGGGAGCTGTTTTTT,CASTRQGGTGELFF
NA,TRBJ2-2,NA,TRBV28,TGTGCCAGCAGTCTCACAGGGTTGGGCGGGGAGCTGTTTTTT,CASSLTGLGGELFF
NA,TRBJ2-7,NA,TRBV5-1,TGCGCCAGCAGGCCCCCGGGGACCTACGAGCAGTACTTC,CASRPPGTYEQYF
NA,TRBJ2-7,NA,TRBV13,TGTGCCAGCGGCCTGGAGGGTGGAGGGCAGTACTTC,CASGLEGGGQYF
NA,TRBJ1-1,NA,TRBV4-1,TGCGCCAGCAGCCCCCCGGGAGCTAGCACTGAAGCTTTCTTT,CASSPPGASTEAFF
NA,TRBJ2-5,NA,TRBV4-1,TGCGCCAGCAGCCAAGAAGGACGGGAAACAGCAGGGGAGGAGACCCAGTACTTC,CASSQEGRETAGEETQYF
NA,TRBJ2-7,few,TRBV11-2,TGTGCCAGCAGCTTAGATGTAGGCTCCTACGAGCAGTACTTC,CASSLDVGSYEQYF
NA,TRBJ2-7,NA,TRBV5-5,TGTGCCAGCACCCGAGTGGGTTTTGAAGCAGTCTACGAGCAGTACTTC,CASTRVGFEAVYEQYF
NA,TRBJ2-2,NA,TRBV5-4,TGTGCCAGCAGCTTTCAGGGGACCGGGGAGCTGTTTTTT,CASSFQGTGELFF
NA,TRBJ2-7,NA,TRBV29-1,TGCAGCGTTGAAGGAGGCGTCGGCTACGAGCAGTACTTC,CSVEGGVGYEQYF
TRBD1,TRBJ2-3,NA,TRBV28,TGTGCCAGCAGTCGGACAGGGGGAGCGACAGATACGCAGTATTTT,CASSRTGGATDTQYF
TRBD1,TRBJ1-1,NA,TRBV4-1,TGCGCCAGCAGCCAAGAAACAGGGGGGCCACCGGCTTTCTTT,CASSQETGGPPAFF
NA,TRBJ2-1,NA,TRBV10-1,TGCGCCAGCAGTGAGAAGCGGTCTTTGGATGAGCAGTTCTTC,CASSEKRSLDEQFF
TRBD2,TRBJ2-3,NA,TRBV13,TGTGCCAGCAGCTTAGACCTTGAGCGGGATAGAATCACAGATACGCAGTATTTT,CASSLDLERDRITDTQYF
TRBD2,TRBJ2-3,NA,TRBV14,TGTGCCAGCAGCCAAGACGGGGGGACGGTTGCAGATACGCAGTATTTT,CASSQDGGTVADTQYF
NA,TRBJ2-1,NA,TRBV7-8,TGTGCCAGCACCCGCTATGGCAATGAGCAGTTCTTC,CASTRYGNEQFF
NA,TRBJ2-7,NA,TRBV4-1,TGCGCCAGCAGCCCGTCGACTGGCTACTACGAGCAGTACTTC,CASSPSTGYYEQYF
NA,TRBJ2-1,NA,TRBV4-1,TGCGCCAGCAGCCGAGGGTCCTACAATGAGCAGTTCTTC,CASSRGSYNEQFF
TRBD2,TRBJ2-4,NA,TRBV4-3,TGCGCCAGCAGGAGACTAGCGGGAGTTGTAGCCAAAAACATTCAGTACTTC,CASRRLAGVVAKNIQYF